This T cell receptor beta chain was captured in a study of blood T cell repertoires in COVID-19. Study-level information: Researchers got acute and convalescent COVID-19 samples from the United States, Italy and Spain.

In the original processing: Amplifying reference gene primers gave estimates of nucleated cell counts. Sequenced by immunoSEQ multiplex PCR; TCRdb stores in-frame clones only, minus some. The V and J calls and clone size are taken from that table; D and trimming were inferred from the DNA. The sample lists roughly 200,000 clones, 81% occurring once. The sequenced sample consisted of peripheral blood. The receptor's source is a woman of 80 years or more with acute or convalescent COVID-19.

CDR3 nucleotides: TGTGCCAGCAGCTTGACAGTGGGGACTAGCGGGAGGCTCCACGAGCAGTACTTC. This codes for CASSLTVGTSGRLHEQYF. V gene TRBV7-9 combines with J gene TRBJ2-7; 15 nucleotides agree with TRBD2. Germline values: CDR1 SEHNR, CDR2 FQNEAQ (reference sequence). V dropped 3 bases and J dropped 5; count of bases not matched to a gene: 11. The CDR3 spans 18 residues.